This T cell receptor (beta chain) was retrieved from a study of patients and donors after allogeneic stem cell transplantation. Germline CDR1 and CDR2: LGHNT and FRNRAP. The CDR3 covers 13 residues. V was cut by 1 base and J by 3 bases, with 7 bases left in between. TCRdb analysed the RT-PCR reads with MiXCR anew, one entry per CDR3 protein. The sample records more than 850,000 distinct CDR3 sequences, over 15% being singletons. The source material was blood, either unsorted or a sorted T cell fraction (not recorded which). This rearrangement joins TRBV12-5 to TRBJ2-7; the D is unclear. The sequence came from a human donor who was either an allogeneic HSCT recipient or a stem cell or donor lymphocyte infusion donor (not recorded which). It is not recorded whose cells these are; they may come from a transplant donor. CDR3 DNA: TGTGCTAGTGGTTTGGACAATGGCTACGAGCAGTACTTC. This codes for CASGLDNGYEQYF.